The clone carrying this TCR beta chain came up once. TCRdb keeps only in-frame clones here, not all; method: immunoSEQ multiplex PCR. Counted here are some 81,000 clones, approximately 90% occurring once; the ten biggest clones make up approximately 2%. The sample comes from a study of T cell changes during pregnancy in multiple sclerosis. V shed 2 bases and J 8 bases; nucleotides not matched to a gene: 7. The CDR3 runs to 14 residues. Germline V gene sequence: CDR1 SGHAT, CDR2 FQNNGV. J is TRBJ1-2 and V is TRBV11-2; 8 nucleotides match TRBD1. Sequenced here: peripheral blood, sampled before pregnancy. The clonotype originates from a female donor with multiple sclerosis, enrolled in a pregnancy study. In nucleotides, the CDR3 is TGTGCCAGCAGCTTAATTCCAGGGGGCCAGGGCTACACCTTC. Its translation is CASSLIPGGQGYTF.